This T cell receptor beta chain was sequenced for a study of immune evolution from preneoplasia to lung adenocarcinoma. Germline CDR1 MDHEN, CDR2 SYDVKM. Unmatched junction bases numbered 12, after V lost 5 bases and J lost 5 bases. There are 15 residues in the CDR3. As to this clone: Its target is unknown.

Whole-study findings and limits: Normal lung had the highest top T cell clone frequencies.

The repertoire was sequenced with immunoSEQ multiplex PCR; TCRdb's copy has only in-frame clones and lacks some. The sample consists of around 6,000 clones, 60% to 80% of them appearing once. Sequenced input: FFPE minimally invasive lung adenocarcinoma tissue. The TCR was taken from a person aged 55 to 79 with lung adenocarcinoma. The chain employs TRBV28 and TRBJ2-7; 7 bases fit TRBD1. Here the CDR3 DNA reads TGTGCCAGCAGTGAGAACAGACAGGGAGCGGACGAGCAGTACTTC. The encoded protein is CASSENRQGADEQYF. Combining the CDR3 with reference TRBV28 and TRBJ2-7 gives the whole variable domain DVKVTQSSRYLVKRTGEKVFLECVQDMDHENMFWYRQDPGLGLRLIYFSYDVKMKEKGDIPEGYSVSREKKERFSLILESASTNQTSMYLCASSENRQGADEQYFGPGTRLTVT.